A few counts support the clone carrying this T cell receptor beta chain. Its antigen is unidentified. The sample comes from a study of blood T cells in healthy people across ages. General study results and limits: A conclusive naive versus antigen-experienced comparison was prevented by the unsorted PBMCs.

The CDR3 is 14 residues long. V was trimmed by 5 bases and J by 6 bases, leaving 17 bases between them. Germline CDR1 is LNHNV and CDR2 is YYDKDF (reference sequence). Through a sample-barcoded 5' primer and a J-beta primer mix, a second PCR was run for roughly 6 to 12 cycles. A single record per CDR3 protein comes from TCRdb applying MiXCR to the 5' RACE reads. The sample carries over 750,000 distinct CDR3 sequences, about 25% recorded once. These data also formed part of another study, on T cells of mothers and their children. That source reports: Whatever RNA was extracted went entirely into cDNA synthesis, at around 1.6 ug per 15 ul.

The gene calls are TRBV15 and TRBJ2-7, with D perhaps matching TRBD2 (6 bases). The sequence came from a boy aged 10-17 years in good health. Sequencing was done on a sample of blood. Written as DNA, the CDR3 is TGTGCCACCAGCGTATATGGAGGAGGGACCGAGCAGTACTTC. Protein product: CATSVYGGGTEQYF.